This T cell receptor (beta chain) is drawn from a study of cytomegalovirus exposure and HLA in healthy donors. Turning to the study itself: As released early, the data held approximately 80 million unique TCRs from HLA-typed donors.

The PCR had 60 Vbeta and 13 Jbeta primers. Method: immunoSEQ multiplex PCR; TCRdb's copy keeps in-frame clones and lacks some. The sample shows around 120,000 clones, less than 20% of them seen only once. CDR1 SNHLY and CDR2 FYNNEI come from the germline V gene. The CDR3 extends over 13 amino acids. The V and J ends lost 6 bases and 3 bases respectively, with 12 bases between them. There are a few counts of this clone. The rearrangement uses TRBV2 and TRBJ2-7, with a possible D match to TRBD1 (6 bases). The TCR comes from a woman under 30 in good health and CMV-seronegative. The sample consisted of PBMCs. Here the CDR3 reads CASRGPGDYEQYF. The DNA of the CDR3 is TGTGCCAGCAGGGGTCCAGGGGACTACGAGCAGTACTTC.